This TCR beta chain stems from a study of T cells in Graves' hyperthyroidism and ophthalmopathy. The length of the CDR3 is 13 residues. The germline V gene has CDR1 LNHDA and CDR2 SQIVND (reference sequence). This clonotype was recorded a few times. Compared with germline, one end of the junction differs, possibly owing to a read error. Amplified TCR beta CDR3 regions came from RNA transcripts. TCR CDR3 regions were first amplified by RT-PCR with HTBI primers. TCRdb recomputed calls from the multiplex PCR reads with MiXCR, one row per CDR3 protein. Of approximately 630,000 distinct CDR3 sequences listed, about 16% are singletons.

J is TRBJ1-1 and V is TRBV19, with unresolved D. The specimen was blood. This sequence originates from a woman aged 25-40 years with Graves' hyperthyroidism. CDR3 nucleotide sequence: TGTGCCAGTAGTATTTACGGGAACGCTGAAGCTTTCTTT. This translates into CASSIYGNAEAFF.